The 31 T cell receptor beta chains below come from one sample, sequenced in a study of response to subunit inactivated influenza vaccine. One entry per CDR3 protein, called by TCRdb with MiXCR from the RT-PCR reads. The sample records approximately 500,000 distinct CDR3 sequences, less than 15% being singletons. Sequenced here: PBMCs from blood, sampled 11 to 12 days after vaccination. The receptor set was obtained from a man aged 45-60 years who received an inactivated influenza vaccine.

This clonotype showed up just a few times. The rearrangement joins TRBV20-1 to TRBJ1-1; perhaps TRBD1 as D (5 bases). Germline loops: CDR1 DFQATT, CDR2 SNEGSKA (reference sequence). The length of the CDR3 is 12 residues. Trimming cost V 0 bases and J 11 bases, with 13 bases left between them. The CDR3 DNA reads as TGCAGTGCTAGAGATTCGGGGCGAGGGGCTTTCTTT. Amino acids: CSARDSGRGAFF.

The chain uses TRBV5-1 and TRBJ2-1, with a weak D call TRBD2 (6 bases). The germline V and J ends were trimmed by 0 bases and 3 bases, with 13 bases remaining between them. The CDR3 has 16 amino acids. The V gene's germline CDR1 is SGHRS and CDR2 YFSETQ. The CDR3 here is CASSLGGGANYNEQFF. Written as DNA, the CDR3 is TGCGCCAGCAGCTTGGGGGGCGGGGCGAACTACAATGAGCAGTTCTTC. The variable domain in full, with the rest retrieved from reference TRBV5-1 and TRBJ2-1, is KAGVTQTPRYLIKTRGQQVTLSCSPISGHRSVSWYQQTPGQGLQFLFEYFSETQRNKGNFPGRFSGRQFSNSRSEMNVSTLELGDSALYLCASSLGGGANYNEQFFGPGTRLTVL.

The chain carries TRBV7-8 and TRBJ2-5, with a tentative D call TRBD2 (6 bases). This CDR3 has 14 amino acids. The germline V and J ends were trimmed by 1 base and 7 bases, with 13 bases remaining between them. Germline assignment: CDR1 SGHVS and CDR2 FQNEAQ. The chain's CDR3 is CASSLDLGLWTQYF. As DNA, the CDR3 is TGTGCCAGCAGCTTAGATTTGGGACTGTGGACCCAGTACTTC. The full variable domain, with the rest looked up from reference TRBV7-8 and TRBJ2-5, is GAGVSQSPRYKVAKRGQDVALRCDPISGHVSLFWYQQALGQGPEFLTYFQNEAQLDKSGLPSDRFFAERPEGSVSTLKIQRTQQEDSAVYLCASSLDLGLWTQYFGPGTRLLVL.

The chain combines TRBV6-2 or TRBV6-3 with TRBJ2-1; TRBD2 aligns across 8 bases. The germline V gene encodes CDR1 MNHEY and CDR2 SVGEGT. The length of the CDR3 is 17 residues. J was trimmed by 3 bases and V by 0 bases; bases with no gene match: 7. The CDR3 spells CASSYSRRGGRYNEQFF. CDR3 nucleotide sequence: TGTGCCAGCAGTTACTCGAGACGGGGGGGCCGCTACAATGAGCAGTTCTTC.

This clonotype was counted a few times. The chain combines TRBV12-3 or TRBV12-4 with TRBJ1-1, with D possibly matching TRBD1 (5 bases). The CDR3 extends over 13 amino acids. Trimming shortened V by 8 bases and J by 0 bases, and 10 bases separated the two germline ends. CDR3 sequence: CASGGHMNTEAFF. The CDR3 DNA follows: TGTGCCAGCGGAGGACATATGAACACTGAAGCTTTCTTT.

The V and J genes are TRBV5-1 and TRBJ2-3; TRBD1 is a possible D gene (6 bases). Germline V CDR1 and CDR2: SGHRS, YFSETQ. The CDR3 consists of 19 residues. V lost 4 bases, J lost 4 bases, and 28 bases lay in between. DNA of the CDR3: TGCGCCAGCAGCGGGTTAGACAGGATGGGCCAAGGAGGCCCAGATACGCAGTATTTT. Amino acid sequence: CASSGLDRMGQGGPDTQYF. Supplemented by reference TRBV5-1 and TRBJ2-3, the full variable domain reads KAGVTQTPRYLIKTRGQQVTLSCSPISGHRSVSWYQQTPGQGLQFLFEYFSETQRNKGNFPGRFSGRQFSNSRSEMNVSTLELGDSALYLCASSGLDRMGQGGPDTQYFGPGTRLTVL.

This chain uses TRBV5-6 with TRBJ2-1; 10 nucleotides match TRBD2. From germline, CDR1 is SGHDT and CDR2 YYEEEE. V was clipped by 0 bases and J by 4 bases; unmatched bases: 4. This CDR3 contains 16 residues. CDR3 nucleotide sequence: TGTGCCAGCAGCTTGGTGTCTAGCGGGAGTTACAATGAGCAGTTCTTC. It is translated as CASSLVSSGSYNEQFF.

J is TRBJ2-3 and V is TRBV6-5; possibly TRBD1 or TRBD2 for D (5 bases each). The germline CDR1 and CDR2 sequences are MNHEY and SVGAGI. V was trimmed by 4 bases and J by 0 bases, leaving 11 bases between them. There are 15 residues in the CDR3. In DNA, the CDR3 is TGTGCCAGCAGTTCCACGGGGCGCAGCACAGATACGCAGTATTTT. It codes for CASSSTGRSTDTQYF.

This clonotype appeared many times. The V call is TRBV14, the J call TRBJ2-7; D possibly uses TRBD1 or TRBD2 (5 bases each). Germline CDR1 SGHDN, CDR2 FVKESK. Trimming removed 2 bases at V and 3 bases at J, with 11 bases between. The CDR3 spans 14 residues. The CDR3: CASSQRGRYYEQYF. In DNA form, the CDR3 reads TGTGCCAGCAGCCAACGGGGCAGATACTACGAGCAGTACTTC.

The chain is built from TRBV5-1 and TRBJ2-7, with 8 nucleotides matching TRBD1. V gave up 7 bases and J gave up 9 bases; unmatched junction bases: 18. The CDR3 sequence is 15 residues long. Germline lookup yields CDR1 SGHRS and CDR2 YFSETQ. The DNA for the CDR3 is TGCGCCAGCCAAAGGGACGGGACAGGAAACGTCAGGCAGTACTTC. Protein product: CASQRDGTGNVRQYF.

The CDR3 region has the DNA TGCGCCAGCAGCTCATTAGGACAGGGGGGATACGAGCAGTACTTC. This translates into CASSSLGQGGYEQYF. This rearrangement joins TRBV5-1 to TRBJ2-7; 10 nucleotides match TRBD1. The germline gives CDR1 SGHRS, CDR2 YFSETQ. V was clipped by 3 bases and J by 4 bases; unmatched bases: 7. The CDR3 has 15 residues.

This clonotype was counted at least ten times. The V and J genes are TRBV29-1 and TRBJ2-2, with D tentatively TRBD1 (7 bases). Germline V CDR1 and CDR2: SQVTM, ANQGSEA. The CDR3 length is 12 residues. The CDR3 DNA is TGCGCAGGAGGGGGCAGCACCGGGGAGCTGTTTTTT. This encodes CAGGGSTGELFF.

This clonotype was seen only a few times. V and J are TRBV11-2 and TRBJ2-1; 9 bases fit TRBD1. Trimming took 2 bases from V and 6 from J; bases not matched to a gene: 8. The germline gives CDR1 SGHAT, CDR2 FQNNGV. The CDR3 runs 16 residues. The chain's CDR3 is CASSLSGQGMSNEQFF. The CDR3, as DNA: TGTGCCAGCAGCTTATCGGGACAGGGAATGAGCAATGAGCAGTTCTTC.

This clonotype was detected a few times. The rearrangement uses TRBV12-3 or TRBV12-4 and TRBJ2-7, with D unclear. The CDR3 extends over 14 amino acids. Trimming removed 1 base at V and 2 bases at J, with 9 bases between. CDR3: CASSLGQDTYEQYF. CDR3 DNA: TGTGCCAGCAGTTTAGGTCAGGATACCTACGAGCAGTACTTC.

This rearrangement joins TRBV25-1 to TRBJ2-5, with no clear D. The CDR3 is 15 residues long. Germline CDR1 is MGHDK and CDR2 is SYGVNS. V was cut by 5 bases and J by 1 base, with 14 bases left in between. CDR3 DNA sequence: TGTGCCAGCAGTCCCGGGTCACCGGGCCAAGAGACCCAGTACTTC. It is translated as CASSPGSPGQETQYF.

The chain carries TRBV29-1 and TRBJ2-1; TRBD2 aligns across 7 bases. V lost 7 bases and J lost 8; bases outside the gene matches: 14. Germline V CDR1 and CDR2: SQVTM, ANQGSEA. The CDR3 is 14 residues long. The CDR3 sequence: CSGSRGRAGDEQFF. CDR3 bases: TGCAGCGGCTCACGGGGCAGGGCGGGAGATGAGCAGTTCTTC.

The rearrangement uses TRBV12-3 or TRBV12-4 and TRBJ2-3, with D perhaps TRBD1 (6 bases). Trimming stripped 5 bases from V and 7 bases from J, with 16 bases between. The CDR3 has 14 residues. The CDR3 is CASSPGLGQNTQYF. CDR3 in DNA: TGTGCCAGCAGTCCCGGACTGGGACAAAATACGCAGTATTTT.

This clonotype was counted a few times. V and J are TRBV2 and TRBJ2-7, with 8 bases fitting TRBD1. This CDR3 contains 14 residues. Unmatched junction bases numbered 11, after V lost 7 bases and J lost 6 bases. Germline values: CDR1 SNHLY, CDR2 FYNNEI. The CDR3 nucleotides are TGTGCCAGCATCGCCGACAGGGGCCAGAGCGAGCAGTACTTC. Translated, it gives CASIADRGQSEQYF.

The chain uses TRBV20-1 and TRBJ1-2; tentative D call: TRBD1 (5 bases). The CDR3 has 14 amino acids. V was shortened by 3 bases and J by 5 bases, with 16 bases between the two germline ends. CDR1 is DFQATT, CDR2 SNEGSKA, per germline (reference sequence). The CDR3 protein is CSASPPGGGYGYTF. The CDR3 bases are TGCAGTGCTAGCCCCCCGGGGGGTGGGTATGGCTACACCTTC.

The chain has TRBV6-2 or TRBV6-3 and TRBJ2-1, with D perhaps TRBD2 (6 bases). V dropped 8 bases and J dropped 0 bases, with 14 bases sitting between them. The CDR3 spans 15 residues. Germline CDR1 reads MNHEY; CDR2 reads SVGEGT. This chain's CDR3 is CASLAVGGSYNEQFF. Written as DNA, the CDR3 is TGTGCCAGCCTCGCGGTGGGGGGCTCCTACAATGAGCAGTTCTTC.

This clonotype was observed a few times. The chain combines TRBV7-9 with TRBJ2-2; D is unresolved. Germline loops: CDR1 SEHNR, CDR2 FQNEAQ (reference sequence). This CDR3 has 15 amino acids. Trimming stripped 4 bases from V and 0 bases from J, with 9 bases between. Here the CDR3 reads CASSSSSANTGELFF. The CDR3 nucleotides read TGTGCCAGCAGCTCATCTTCTGCGAACACCGGGGAGCTGTTTTTT.

This clonotype was observed a handful of times. This chain joins TRBV5-1 and TRBJ1-1, with D unclear. Between the trimmed V and J ends, which lost 3 bases and 7 bases, there was a span of 16 bases. The germline gives CDR1 SGHRS, CDR2 YFSETQ. CDR3 length equals 14 residues. For the CDR3, the DNA is TGCGCCAGCAGCTCGGCCCGTCGTAGAGATGAAGCTTTCTTT. Translating it yields CASSSARRRDEAFF.

The DNA for the CDR3 is TGTGCCAGCAGCTTAACTTCGAGTCCCTCCGGAGATACGCAGTATTTT. Its protein product is CASSLTSSPSGDTQYF. The genes are TRBV7-9 and TRBJ2-3, with D hard to call. Trimming left V 2 bases short and J 5 bases short, with 17 bases between. Per germline, CDR1 SEHNR and CDR2 FQNEAQ (reference sequence). This CDR3 has 16 residues.

The chain employs TRBV2 and TRBJ2-1; 14 nucleotides agree with TRBD2. V was pared by 8 bases and J by 0 bases, with 9 bases of the junction left unmatched. This CDR3 region has 18 residues. From germline, CDR1 is SNHLY and CDR2 FYNNEI. The CDR3 DNA sequence: TGTGCCAGCTGGGCCCGGACTAGCGGGAGGAGCTCCTACAATGAGCAGTTCTTC. Translation gives CASWARTSGRSSYNEQFF.

A single count supports this clonotype. The chain carries TRBV5-1 and TRBJ2-5; TRBD2 matches at 8 bases. The CDR3 covers 15 residues. The germline gives CDR1 SGHRS, CDR2 YFSETQ. The V and J ends lost 3 bases and 3 bases, in that order; junction bases with no gene match: 7. The CDR3 DNA reads as TGCGCCAGCAGCTCAACAGCGGGAGCAGAAGAGACCCAGTACTTC. The encoded protein is CASSSTAGAEETQYF.

This chain connects TRBV18 to TRBJ2-1; no clear D gene. This CDR3 has 16 residues. The V end was cut by 3 bases, the J end by 2 bases, with 14 bases between. Germline CDR1 reads KGHSH; CDR2 reads LQKENI. The CDR3 DNA reads as TGTGCCAGCTCACCCATGGAGCAGGATACCTACAATGAGCAGTTCTTC. Translating gives CASSPMEQDTYNEQFF.

This clonotype was seen more than once but under ten times. The chain carries TRBV7-9 and TRBJ2-5; D gene unclear. This CDR3 has 14 residues. V lost 5 bases and J 5 bases, leaving 15 bases between the germline ends. Germline CDR1 SEHNR, CDR2 FQNEAQ (reference sequence). CDR3 nucleotides: TGTGCCAGCAGCATTGATTCTAGTCGTGAGACCCAGTACTTC. Amino acid sequence: CASSIDSSRETQYF. Using reference TRBV7-9 and TRBJ2-5 for the parts outside the CDR3, the full variable domain is DTGVSQNPRHKITKRGQNVTFRCDPISEHNRLYWYRQTLGQGPEFLTYFQNEAQLEKSRLLSDRFSAERPKGSFSTLEIQRTEQGDSAMYLCASSIDSSRETQYFGPGTRLLVL.

The chain combines TRBV5-1 with TRBJ2-5; D remains unclear. Trimming shortened V by 0 bases and J by 4 bases, and 7 bases separated the two germline ends. Germline CDR1 reads SGHRS; CDR2 reads YFSETQ. This CDR3 contains 13 residues. The CDR3 loop is CASSLVISETQYF. The DNA of the CDR3 is TGCGCCAGCAGCTTGGTTATTTCAGAGACCCAGTACTTC.

The chain is built from TRBV2 and TRBJ2-5; 7 bases agree with TRBD2. The CDR3 spans 13 residues. With 6 bases clipped from V and 1 base from J, the junction kept 2 bases outside the gene matches. Germline lookup yields CDR1 SNHLY and CDR2 FYNNEI. The DNA for the CDR3 is TGTGCCAGCAGGCCTAGCGGCCAAGAGACCCAGTACTTC. Translated: CASRPSGQETQYF.

J is TRBJ2-7 and V is TRBV12-3 or TRBV12-4; D gene unclear. Trimming removed 3 bases at V and 6 bases at J, with 9 bases between. The CDR3 spans 12 residues. CDR3 nucleotide sequence: TGTGCCAGCAGTTTTGAAGGGCGCGAGCAGTACTTC. Translated: CASSFEGREQYF.

J is TRBJ2-7 and V is TRBV7-3; D is possibly TRBD2 (6 bases). From germline, CDR1 is SGHTA and CDR2 FQGTGA. With 2 bases removed from V and 4 bases from J, the gap between germline ends came to 12 bases. The CDR3 runs 14 residues. The CDR3 is CASSLYSSDYEQYF. CDR3 DNA: TGTGCCAGCAGCTTATATTCTAGCGATTACGAGCAGTACTTC.